This entry concerns a single TCR beta chain. This clonotype appeared once. What this receptor recognizes is not known. No qualities accompany the bases; no much larger clone lies one base away. One read alone is a weak basis. The sample comes from a study of T cells after yellow fever vaccination (dated by TCRdb to about 2019). Study-wide context: Libraries from fractions with low cell numbers were prepared with the SMART-Seq v4 Ultra Low Input RNA kit. Bulk TCR alpha and beta repertoires were sequenced longitudinally to track T-cell clones before and after primary and booster YFV17D yellow fever vaccination. Two healthy male donors, one aged 18 to 30 and one aged 30 to 39 years, were included in the cohort. Blood was collected at multiple timepoints before and after primary and secondary immunization, and bulk PBMC replicates and cell subsets were isolated.

The treatment or condition label, as the study defines it: live attenuated yellow fever vaccine strain. Two biological replicates of bulk PBMCs were collected at each blood-draw timepoint. PBMCs were isolated from peripheral blood using a standard Ficoll-Paque protocol. TriZol was used to extract RNA from bulk PBMCs, from CD4 and CD8 fractions, and from dextramer-positive and dextramer-negative fractions. CDR1 and CDR2 were assigned from the germline V gene as MNHNS and SASEGT. Including the terminal cysteine and phenylalanine, the CDR3 comprises 14 residues. Only the CDR3 region is kept as DNA, spanning 42 bases read in frame from base 1. Cut back by 6 bases and 10 bases, the V and J ends lie 19 bases apart. TCR cDNA was made using 5'RACE template switching, a step that added a universal primer site and unique molecular identifiers. Priming for cDNA synthesis came from both the TCR alpha and TCR beta constant segments. Libraries were amplified in two PCR steps, with sample barcodes and sequencing adapters added in the second step. Sequencing of libraries was done on Illumina HiSeq 2500 (2x100 bp) or NovaSeq (2x150 bp). On the study's bioinformatics: MIGEC handled demultiplexing of reads and collapsing into UMI consensus sequences, while MiXCR performed V(D)J alignment. Vaccine-responding clonotypes were identified with edgeR using replicate PBMC samples, with FDR below 0.01 and a log2 fold change above 5 up to day 15 being required. Each bulk clonotype received a CD4 or CD8 identity based on whether the sequenced CD4 or CD8 repertoire contained that clonotype at higher abundance. TCRdb ran its own pipeline on the public reads, namely fastp trimming at Q25 and MiXCR clone calling, and kept in-frame beta chains. When rows share a CDR3 protein, they turn into one entry using the most common DNA and genes. The V and J calls shown here were made by TCRdb, not taken from the authors' results. The sample table records about 510,000 distinct CDR3 sequences; 21% of these occur just once. Of the sample, approximately 16% is held by the ten largest clones.

General study outcomes and caveats: The secondary T-cell response was weaker than the primary response but faster, peaking on day 5 instead of day 15. Most clones expanded after primary vaccination (about 96% of CD4 and 70% to 90% of CD8) were re-detected after the booster, suggesting that broad memory maintenance occurred. Because abundant contaminating clonotypes from the bulk population could be contained in FACS-sorted repertoires, computational filtering was required. A small fraction of clonotypes showed up in both the CD4 and CD8 compartments, probably as a result of convergent recombination. The study included only a couple of donors, which limits how far the findings can be generalized.

This receptor was obtained from a man between 18 and 35 years old who received the YFV17D yellow fever vaccine. Here the sequenced sample was PBMCs, taken less than 25 days after the first yellow fever vaccination. The rearrangement combines TRBV6-1 with TRBJ2-1, with no confidently assigned D gene. The CDR3 is CASSPERSVREQFF. The bases read TGTGCCAGCAGCCCCGAAAGGAGCGTTAGGGAGCAGTTCTTC.